The 14 T cell receptor beta chains listed next were all sequenced from one sample in a study of cytomegalovirus exposure and HLA in healthy donors. PCR primers comprised 60 Vbeta and 13 Jbeta primers. Sequenced by immunoSEQ multiplex PCR; TCRdb stores in-frame clones only, minus some. The data contain 130,000 to 150,000 clones, 82% of them singletons. Sequenced sample: PBMCs. All receptors derive from a man between 25 and 39 years old in good health and CMV-seropositive.

V usage is TRBV6-5 and J usage is TRBJ2-5; 10 nucleotides line up with TRBD2. The V segment lost 2 bases and the J segment 2 bases; nucleotides outside the gene matches: 5. CDR3 length equals 16 residues. Germline CDR1 and CDR2: MNHEY and SVGAGI. The CDR3 region has the DNA TGTGCCAGCAGTTACGGGCTACTAGCGGGGCAAGAGACCCAGTACTTC. Amino acids: CASSYGLLAGQETQYF.

CDR3 DNA sequence: TGTGCCAGCAGCTTAGTACAGGAACCACGCTCTGGAAACACCATATATTTT. Amino acids: CASSLVQEPRSGNTIYF. The chain links TRBV7-2 to TRBJ1-3; tentatively, D is TRBD1 (5 bases). Germline V gives CDR1 SGHTA, CDR2 FQGNSA. Trimming took 1 base from V and 0 from J, leaving 13 bases between them. This CDR3 is built from 17 residues.

The chain couples TRBV27 to TRBJ2-5; 9 bases line up with TRBD1. This CDR3 is 15 amino acids long. J lost 3 bases, V lost 0 bases, and 2 bases had no gene match. Germline CDR1 is MNHEY and CDR2 is SMNVEV (reference sequence). CDR3 sequence reads: CASSLSGTGKETQYF. The CDR3 DNA reads as TGTGCCAGCAGTTTATCGGGGACAGGGAAAGAGACCCAGTACTTC.

V gene TRBV27 combines with J gene TRBJ1-1, with TRBD1 as a possible D gene (6 bases). This CDR3 contains 15 residues. V gave up 5 bases and J gave up 0 bases, with 13 bases separating them. The V gene's germline CDR1 is MNHEY and CDR2 SMNVEV (reference sequence). The CDR3 loop reads CASSPWDTVNTEAFF. In nucleotides, the CDR3 is TGTGCCAGCAGTCCCTGGGACACCGTGAACACTGAAGCTTTCTTT.

The V and J genes are TRBV5-1 and TRBJ2-7, with 9 nucleotides matching TRBD1. CDR1 SGHRS and CDR2 YFSETQ come from the germline V gene. The CDR3 loop spans 16 amino acids. V shed 4 bases and J 5 bases; nucleotides not matched to a gene: 13. The CDR3 DNA reads as TGCGCCAGCAGCCCATTCACGGGACAGGGCAGTGACGAGCAGTACTTC. Encoded protein: CASSPFTGQGSDEQYF.

This chain joins TRBV7-2 and TRBJ2-3; TRBD2 matches at 9 bases. This CDR3 has 15 amino acids. V trimming: 4 bases; J trimming: 2 bases; junction bases outside the gene matches: 4. Germline V gene sequence: CDR1 SGHTA, CDR2 FQGNSA. The CDR3 DNA reads TGTGCCAGCAGCTCCTGGACTAGCGACACAGATACGCAGTATTTT. Protein product: CASSSWTSDTDTQYF.

The rearrangement uses TRBV5-5 and TRBJ2-1; 12 positions match TRBD2. J lost 6 bases, V lost 3 bases, and 4 bases had no gene match. The CDR3 loop spans 15 amino acids. Germline V gene data show CDR1 as SGHKS and CDR2 as YYEKEE (reference sequence). This chain's CDR3 is CASSYRLAGVNEQFF. DNA of the CDR3: TGTGCCAGCAGCTACAGACTAGCGGGAGTCAATGAGCAGTTCTTC. Filled out from reference TRBV5-5 and TRBJ2-1, the complete variable domain reads DAGVTQSPTHLIKTRGQQVTLRCSPISGHKSVSWYQQVLGQGPQFIFQYYEKEERGRGNFPDRFSARQFPNYSSELNVNALLLGDSALYLCASSYRLAGVNEQFFGPGTRLTVL.

The chain links TRBV28 to TRBJ2-7, with D perhaps matching TRBD2 (7 bases). V shed 2 bases and J shed 3 bases, with 11 bases lying between them. The CDR3 consists of 14 residues. In germline, CDR1 is MDHEN, CDR2 SYDVKM. This chain's CDR3 is CASSLKGGDYEQYF. CDR3 nucleotide sequence: TGTGCCAGCAGTTTAAAGGGGGGGGACTACGAGCAGTACTTC.

The chain is built from TRBV30 and TRBJ1-1, with 7 nucleotides matching TRBD1. V trimming: 3 bases; J trimming: 1 base; junction bases outside the gene matches: 5. The germline V gene has CDR1 GTSNPN and CDR2 SVGIG (reference sequence). This CDR3 contains 14 residues. The CDR3 loop reads CAWRGGVGNTEAFF. The CDR3 DNA reads as TGTGCCTGGAGAGGGGGCGTTGGGAACACTGAAGCTTTCTTT.

The chain links TRBV11-2 to TRBJ2-5; D gene unclear. Trimming shortened V by 0 bases and J by 5 bases, and 7 bases separated the two germline ends. CDR3 length: 13 amino acids. CDR1 is SGHAT, CDR2 FQNNGV, per germline. In nucleotides, the CDR3 is TGTGCCAGCAGCTTAGAAGCCCGGGAGACCCAGTACTTC. Its translation is CASSLEARETQYF.

This clone was seen just once. The chain is built from TRBV9 and TRBJ2-2, with TRBD2 matching 8 bases. This CDR3 has 16 amino acids. CDR1 and CDR2 from the germline V gene are SGDLS and YYNGEE. V lost 1 base, J lost 1 base, and 3 bases stayed unmatched. The CDR3 protein is CASSVTSGRNTGELFF. The CDR3 DNA reads as TGTGCCAGCAGCGTAACTAGCGGACGGAACACCGGGGAGCTGTTTTTT.

The chain uses TRBV27 and TRBJ1-5, with a possible D match to TRBD1 (6 bases). The CDR3 extends over 13 amino acids. V lost 0 bases to trimming and J lost 9 bases, with 9 bases between them. From germline, CDR1 is MNHEY and CDR2 SMNVEV (reference sequence). CDR3 bases: TGTGCCAGCAGTTTATCAGGGGGTCTGCCCCAGCATTTT. Amino acids: CASSLSGGLPQHF.

The chain couples TRBV4-1 to TRBJ1-1; no clear D gene. This CDR3 is built from 15 residues. Germline CDR1 MGHRA, CDR2 YSYEKL. The V gene lost 1 base and the J gene lost 2 bases, with 11 bases spanning the gap. The CDR3 reads CASSQGPQINTEAFF. Here the CDR3 DNA reads TGCGCCAGCAGCCAAGGTCCCCAGATAAACACTGAAGCTTTCTTT.

The chain carries TRBV5-5 and TRBJ1-2, with a tentative D call TRBD1 (5 bases). Germline CDR1 is SGHKS and CDR2 is YYEKEE (reference sequence). V dropped 7 bases and J dropped 3 bases, with 10 bases sitting between them. CDR3 length: 12 residues. The CDR3 sequence is CASGGVDYGYTF. CDR3 DNA sequence: TGTGCCAGCGGGGGGGTCGACTATGGCTACACCTTC.